These 26 T cell receptor beta chains came from one sample sequenced in a study of early T cells in non-severe SARS-CoV-2 infection. One entry per CDR3 protein results from TCRdb running MiXCR on the 5' RACE reads. The sample records roughly 75,000 distinct CDR3 sequences, over 8.5% being singletons. The specimen sequenced was whole blood. These receptors came from an adult who was a healthcare worker with PCR-confirmed SARS-CoV-2 infection or an uninfected control (not recorded which).

In its sample, this clonotype was seen many times. The rearrangement uses TRBV4-1 and TRBJ2-2; 7 bases map to TRBD1. The CDR3 length is 14 residues. The germline V gene encodes CDR1 MGHRA and CDR2 YSYEKL. V was pared by 6 bases and J by 6 bases, with 7 bases of the junction left unmatched. CDR3: CASSRDRAPGELFF. As DNA, the CDR3 is TGCGCCAGCAGTAGAGACAGGGCTCCCGGGGAGCTGTTTTTT.

The V and J genes are TRBV30 and TRBJ1-6, with 7 bases aligning to TRBD1. Trimming cost V 1 base and J 10 bases; bases outside gene matches: 13. The CDR3 has 16 amino acids. Germline CDR1 is GTSNPN and CDR2 is SVGIG (reference sequence). The CDR3 DNA reads TGTGCCTGGAGTGCACTGAGACAGGGTGGAAACTCACCCCTCCACTTT. It yields the protein CAWSALRQGGNSPLHF. Full variable domain (missing parts from reference TRBV30 and TRBJ1-6): SQTIHQWPATLVQPVGSPLSLECTVEGTSNPNLYWYRQAAGRGLQLLFYSVGIGQISSEVPQNLSASRPQDRQFILSSKKLLLSDSGFYLCAWSALRQGGNSPLHFGNGTRLTVT.

This clonotype was picked up many times. This chain links TRBV27 with TRBJ1-1; the D is unclear. CDR3 length: 13 residues. CDR1 is MNHEY and CDR2 is SMNVEV in the germline V gene (reference sequence). The V and J ends lost 1 base and 0 bases respectively, with 3 bases between them. Here the CDR3 reads CASSLFMNTEAFF. The CDR3 DNA reads TGTGCCAGCAGTTTATTTATGAACACTGAAGCTTTCTTT.

The V and J genes are TRBV5-1 and TRBJ2-5; 10 positions agree with TRBD1. J was trimmed by 4 bases and V by 5 bases; bases with no gene match: 8. CDR3 size: 15 residues. Germline assignment: CDR1 SGHRS and CDR2 YFSETQ. The CDR3 DNA follows: TGCGCCAGCAGTAGGACAGGGGGTGCGTCAGAGACCCAGTACTTC. Amino acid sequence: CASSRTGGASETQYF. The entire variable domain, with the rest obtained from reference TRBV5-1 and TRBJ2-5, is as follows: KAGVTQTPRYLIKTRGQQVTLSCSPISGHRSVSWYQQTPGQGLQFLFEYFSETQRNKGNFPGRFSGRQFSNSRSEMNVSTLELGDSALYLCASSRTGGASETQYFGPGTRLLVL.

This clonotype has a count of ten or more. The genes are TRBV27 and TRBJ2-7; D gene uncertain. This CDR3 contains 14 residues. V was shortened by 5 bases and J by 3 bases, with 14 bases between the two germline ends. CDR1 and CDR2 (germline): MNHEY, SMNVEV (reference sequence). The CDR3 loop reads CASSGSPLGYEQYF. The CDR3 nucleotides are TGTGCCAGCAGTGGCTCCCCCTTGGGCTACGAGCAGTACTTC.

The chain combines TRBV25-1 with TRBJ1-1; no firm D call. The V end was cut by 1 base, the J end by 1 base, with 7 bases between. Germline CDR1 is MGHDK and CDR2 is SYGVNS. The CDR3 runs 14 residues. The CDR3 DNA is TGTGCCAGCAGTGAATCTGGGCCGAACACTGAAGCTTTCTTT. Protein product: CASSESGPNTEAFF.

The sample holds a few counts of this clonotype. The gene calls are TRBV28 and TRBJ2-3; tentatively, D is TRBD2 (6 bases). The germline V gene has CDR1 MDHEN and CDR2 SYDVKM. With 3 bases removed from V and 3 bases from J, the gap between germline ends came to 13 bases. The CDR3 has 15 residues. The DNA of the CDR3 is TGTGCCAGCAGTTTGGGCGGGGCGCGGACAGATACGCAGTATTTT. Translated: CASSLGGARTDTQYF.

The table lists this clonotype with many counts. The chain joins TRBV20-1 to TRBJ2-3; 9 bases fit TRBD2. The CDR3 loop spans 14 amino acids. V dropped 2 bases and J dropped 4; count of bases not matched to a gene: 4. Germline CDR1 DFQATT, CDR2 SNEGSKA (reference sequence). CDR3 sequence: CSARSLAGPDTQYF. The CDR3 DNA is TGCAGTGCTAGAAGCCTAGCGGGACCAGATACGCAGTATTTT.

This clonotype was seen repeatedly, ten times or more. The genes are TRBV2 and TRBJ2-6; D is uncertain. The CDR3 length is 16 residues. Germline V gene data show CDR1 as SNHLY and CDR2 as FYNNEI. The ends were cut back, 3 bases at V and 0 bases at J, with 9 bases in the middle. CDR3 coding DNA: TGTGCCAGCAGTGAGGTGGAGCCCTCTGGGGCCAACGTCCTGACTTTC. Its translation: CASSEVEPSGANVLTF.

The gene calls are TRBV28 and TRBJ1-1, with D possibly TRBD1 on 6 matching bases. The CDR3 covers 16 residues. The germline V and J ends were trimmed by 5 bases and 4 bases, with 20 bases remaining between them. The germline V gene encodes CDR1 MDHEN and CDR2 SYDVKM. The CDR3 reads CASSAPRQVRGTEAFF. CDR3 in DNA: TGTGCCAGCAGTGCACCTAGACAGGTTCGGGGCACTGAAGCTTTCTTT.

This clonotype was counted once. The V call is TRBV5-6, the J call TRBJ2-1; tentative D call: TRBD2 (6 bases). The V end was cut by 0 bases, the J end by 2 bases, with 15 bases between. This CDR3 contains 17 residues. Germline assignment: CDR1 SGHDT and CDR2 YYEEEE. In nucleotides, the CDR3 is TGTGCCAGCAGCTTGGGGGAGGTAAGAAGGACCTACAATGAGCAGTTCTTC. Translating it yields CASSLGEVRRTYNEQFF. The full variable domain, rest sourced from reference TRBV5-6 and TRBJ2-1, is DAGVTQSPTHLIKTRGQQVTLRCSPKSGHDTVSWYQQALGQGPQFIFQYYEEEERQRGNFPDRFSGHQFPNYSSELNVNALLLGDSALYLCASSLGEVRRTYNEQFFGPGTRLTVL.

This clonotype was found a few times. V is TRBV28 and J is TRBJ2-3; 7 bases are shared with TRBD2. CDR1 MDHEN and CDR2 SYDVKM come from the germline V gene. Trimming at V came to 1 base and at J to 5 bases, leaving 3 bases not matched to a gene. This CDR3 region has 14 residues. The DNA of the CDR3 is TGTGCCAGCAGTTTATTAGCGGGCCAAGATACGCAGTATTTT. Encoded protein: CASSLLAGQDTQYF.

The chain employs TRBV24-1 and TRBJ2-6; no definite D call. Germline V gene sequence: CDR1 KGHDR, CDR2 SFDVKD. The V end lost 2 bases, the J end lost 2 bases, and 0 bases lay between the germline ends. This CDR3 region has 13 residues. This CDR3 reads CATSDSGANVLTF. In DNA, the CDR3 is TGTGCCACCAGTGATTCTGGGGCCAACGTCCTGACTTTC.

A few counts support this clonotype. V usage is TRBV27 and J usage is TRBJ1-1, with D possibly being TRBD1 (5 bases). The CDR3 consists of 12 residues. CDR1 is MNHEY and CDR2 is SMNVEV in the germline V gene (reference sequence). The V and J ends lost 1 base and 7 bases respectively, with 7 bases between them. CDR3 sequence: CASSLYGGEAFF. The CDR3, as DNA: TGTGCCAGCAGTTTATACGGGGGTGAAGCTTTCTTT.

This clonotype has ten or more counts. The rearrangement links TRBV15 to TRBJ2-5; tentatively, D is TRBD1 (6 bases). Trimming pared 0 bases from V and 2 bases from J, leaving 10 bases between. The CDR3 totals 15 residues. CDR1 is LNHNV and CDR2 is YYDKDF in the germline V gene (reference sequence). DNA of the CDR3: TGTGCCACCAGCAGAGATCCCGGACAGCAAGAGACCCAGTACTTC. It yields the protein CATSRDPGQQETQYF.

This clonotype was counted ten times or more. The chain is built from TRBV7-9 and TRBJ1-1; no clear D. Trimming left V 5 bases short and J 1 base short, with 2 bases between. The CDR3 is made up of 11 amino acids. CDR1 is SEHNR, CDR2 FQNEAQ, per germline (reference sequence). The CDR3 loop reads CASSRNTEAFF. CDR3 coding DNA: TGTGCCAGCAGCCGGAACACTGAAGCTTTCTTT.

The chain recombines TRBV7-9 with TRBJ2-7, with 7 bases matching TRBD1. Germline V lookup: CDR1 SEHNR, CDR2 FQNEAQ (reference sequence). The CDR3 covers 14 residues. The V segment lost 6 bases and the J segment 5 bases; nucleotides outside the gene matches: 10. CDR3 nucleotides: TGTGCCAGCAGTACCGCGACAGGGCTCCACGAGCAGTACTTC. Its protein product is CASSTATGLHEQYF. Full variable domain (remainder filled in from reference TRBV7-9 and TRBJ2-7): DTGVSQNPRHKITKRGQNVTFRCDPISEHNRLYWYRQTLGQGPEFLTYFQNEAQLEKSRLLSDRFSAERPKGSFSTLEIQRTEQGDSAMYLCASSTATGLHEQYFGPGTRLTVT.

The table lists this clonotype with many counts. V usage is TRBV7-6 and J usage is TRBJ1-1; D possibly corresponds to TRBD1 (6 bases). The germline gives CDR1 SGHVS, CDR2 FNYEAQ. Trimming took off 5 bases at V and 4 bases at J, with 17 bases between the two ends. The CDR3 is 15 amino acids. The CDR3 sequence is CASSASRGGATEAFF. The CDR3 DNA is TGTGCCAGCAGCGCTTCCAGGGGTGGGGCCACTGAAGCTTTCTTT.

The chain employs TRBV7-6 and TRBJ2-3, with 11 bases matching TRBD2. Germline-derived CDR1 and CDR2 are SGHVS and FNYEAQ. This CDR3 has 16 residues. V trimming: 5 bases; J trimming: 4 bases; junction bases outside the gene matches: 8. The chain's CDR3 is CASSLSGRAFPDTQYF. The CDR3 DNA reads as TGTGCCAGCAGCCTTAGCGGGAGGGCCTTTCCAGATACGCAGTATTTT.

This clonotype has a count of ten or more. The CDR3 nucleotides read TGTGCCAGCAGTCCGACCTTTAGGGATGAGCAGTTCTTC. This encodes CASSPTFRDEQFF. This chain connects TRBV28 to TRBJ2-1; D call uncertain. This CDR3 is 13 amino acids long. Germline CDR1 and CDR2: MDHEN and SYDVKM. The V end lost 5 bases, the J end lost 8 bases, and 13 bases lay between the germline ends.

V is TRBV28 and J is TRBJ2-3; a possible D gene is TRBD2 (5 bases). V lost 2 bases to trimming and J lost 5 bases, with 14 bases between them. Germline V gene sequence: CDR1 MDHEN, CDR2 SYDVKM. CDR3 length equals 15 residues. The chain's CDR3 is CASSLPGDTGDTQYF. The CDR3 DNA sequence: TGTGCCAGCAGTTTACCCGGGGATACGGGAGATACGCAGTATTTT. Together with reference TRBV28 and TRBJ2-3, the CDR3 gives the full variable domain: DVKVTQSSRYLVKRTGEKVFLECVQDMDHENMFWYRQDPGLGLRLIYFSYDVKMKEKGDIPEGYSVSREKKERFSLILESASTNQTSMYLCASSLPGDTGDTQYFGPGTRLTVL.

This clonotype was recorded at least ten times. The V and J genes are TRBV12-3 or TRBV12-4 and TRBJ2-7, with 8 bases matching TRBD2. This CDR3 region has 16 residues. The trim removed 2 bases at V and 2 bases at J, leaving 8 bases unmatched. The CDR3 reads CASSLWVGTSPYEQYF. As DNA, the CDR3 is TGTGCCAGCAGTTTATGGGTTGGGACTAGTCCCTACGAGCAGTACTTC.

This clonotype was counted many times. This chain joins TRBV25-1 and TRBJ2-5; perhaps D is TRBD1 or TRBD2 (5 bases each). The CDR3 covers 13 residues. The V end was cut by 6 bases, the J end by 1 base, with 9 bases between. Germline V gene data show CDR1 as MGHDK and CDR2 as SYGVNS. CDR3: CASRGRIQETQYF. The CDR3 nucleotides read TGTGCCAGCAGGGGACGGATCCAAGAGACCCAGTACTTC. Variable domain in full (rest from reference TRBV25-1 and TRBJ2-5): EADIYQTPRYLVIGTGKKITLECSQTMGHDKMYWYQQDPGMELHLIHYSYGVNSTEKGDLSSESTVSRIRTEHFPLTLESARPSHTSQYLCASRGRIQETQYFGPGTRLLVL.

This clonotype showed up many times. The chain has TRBV19 and TRBJ2-1; 7 bases fit TRBD1. The CDR3 is 13 residues long. CDR1 and CDR2 (germline): LNHDA, SQIVND (reference sequence). V was clipped by 4 bases and J by 10 bases; unmatched bases: 7. In nucleotides, the CDR3 is TGTGCCAGTAGTAAAACAGGGGCAGGAGAGCAGTTCTTC. Translating gives CASSKTGAGEQFF.

This clonotype came up many times. The rearrangement joins TRBV18 to TRBJ1-2; the match to TRBD1 covers 7 bases. The CDR3 consists of 14 residues. V was clipped by 5 bases and J by 2 bases; unmatched bases: 5. Germline CDR1 and CDR2: KGHSH and LQKENI. CDR3 sequence: CASSSTGQNYGYTF. The CDR3 bases are TGTGCCAGCTCATCCACGGGACAGAACTATGGCTACACCTTC.

This chain links TRBV29-1 with TRBJ1-2; no reliable D call. Germline V gene data show CDR1 as SQVTM and CDR2 as ANQGSEA. This CDR3 has 12 residues. The V end was cut by 4 bases, the J end by 7 bases, with 13 bases between. The CDR3 DNA reads as TGCAGCGTTGCGTTTGGGCCTACTGGCTACACCTTC. Translation: CSVAFGPTGYTF.